This T cell receptor beta chain was sequenced for a study of T-cell reconstitution after alpha-beta-depleted transplantation in children. Unique molecular identifiers were incorporated into the prepared TCRbeta library. TCRdb itself ran the PCR reads through MiXCR, one entry per CDR3 protein. The table records about 170,000 distinct CDR3 sequences, 11% of them present only once. The ends were cut back, 2 bases at V and 0 bases at J, with 8 bases in the middle. This CDR3 has 15 amino acids. The germline V gene encodes CDR1 DFQATT and CDR2 SNEGSKA (reference sequence). This clonotype was counted at least ten times.

This TCR was recovered from a boy aged 2 to 10 with acute myeloid leukemia, due to receive a stem cell transplant. The V gene is TRBV20-1, the J gene TRBJ1-6; D remains ambiguous. Specimen: PBMCs, collected before TCRalphabeta/CD19-depleted stem cell transplant. The chain's CDR3 is CSARTESSYNSPLHF. CDR3 nucleotide sequence: TGCAGTGCTAGAACTGAGAGCTCCTATAATTCACCCCTCCACTTT.